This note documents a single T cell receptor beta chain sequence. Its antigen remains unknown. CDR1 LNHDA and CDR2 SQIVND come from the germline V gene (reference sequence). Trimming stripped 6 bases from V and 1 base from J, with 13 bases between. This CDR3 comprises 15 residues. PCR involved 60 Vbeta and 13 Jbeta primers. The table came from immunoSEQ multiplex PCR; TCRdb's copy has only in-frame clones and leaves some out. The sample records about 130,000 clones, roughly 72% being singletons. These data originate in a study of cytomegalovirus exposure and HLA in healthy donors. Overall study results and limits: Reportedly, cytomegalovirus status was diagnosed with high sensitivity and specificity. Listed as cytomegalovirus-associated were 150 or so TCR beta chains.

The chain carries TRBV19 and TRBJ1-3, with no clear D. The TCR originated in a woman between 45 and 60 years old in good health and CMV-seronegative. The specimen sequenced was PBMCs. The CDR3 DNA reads TGTGCCAGTAGCTACCAATCCGTATCTGGAAACACCATATATTTT. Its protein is CASSYQSVSGNTIYF.